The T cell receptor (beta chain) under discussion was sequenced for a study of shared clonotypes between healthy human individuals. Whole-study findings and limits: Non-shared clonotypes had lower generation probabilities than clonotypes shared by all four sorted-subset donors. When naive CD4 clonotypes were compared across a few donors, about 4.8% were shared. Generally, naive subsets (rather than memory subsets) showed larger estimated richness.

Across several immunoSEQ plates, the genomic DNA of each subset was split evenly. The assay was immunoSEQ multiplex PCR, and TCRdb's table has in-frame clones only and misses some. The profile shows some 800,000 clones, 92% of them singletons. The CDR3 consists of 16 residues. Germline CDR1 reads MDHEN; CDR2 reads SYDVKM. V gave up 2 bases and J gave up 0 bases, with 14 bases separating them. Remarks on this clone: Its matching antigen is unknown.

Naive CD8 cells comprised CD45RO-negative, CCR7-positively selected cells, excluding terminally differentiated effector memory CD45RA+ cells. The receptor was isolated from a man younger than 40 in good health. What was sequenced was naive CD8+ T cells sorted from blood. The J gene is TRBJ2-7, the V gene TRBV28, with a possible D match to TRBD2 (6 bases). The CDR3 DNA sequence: TGTGCCAGCAGTTTAAACGGGGGAGTTTACTCCTACGAGCAGTACTTC. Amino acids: CASSLNGGVYSYEQYF.